This passage covers 15 T cell receptor beta chains from one sample sequenced in a study of blood T cell repertoires in COVID-19. Clones were read by immunoSEQ multiplex PCR, and TCRdb kept only the in-frame ones, dropping some. The table records roughly 150,000 clones, roughly 87% of them present only once. Source material: PBMCs or T cells enriched from blood (not recorded which). Receptors originate from a woman aged 40 to 49 who had been exposed to COVID-19.

This chain joins TRBV7-2 and TRBJ2-1, with TRBD1 matching 8 bases. Germline V CDR1 and CDR2: SGHTA, FQGNSA. The CDR3 loop spans 15 amino acids. Unmatched junction bases numbered 3, after V lost 2 bases and J lost 3 bases. CDR3 sequence reads: CASSLQGALYNEQFF. CDR3 bases: TGTGCCAGCAGCTTACAGGGGGCTCTCTACAATGAGCAGTTCTTC.

The chain has TRBV12-3 or TRBV12-4 and TRBJ1-1; D may be TRBD1 (5 bases). The V gene lost 8 bases and the J gene lost 7 bases, with 17 bases spanning the gap. The CDR3 contains 13 residues. CDR3 nucleotide sequence: TGTGCCAGCGGATCCCAAGGGGTAGGTGAAGCTTTCTTT. It codes for CASGSQGVGEAFF.

This clone showed up just a few times. The chain recombines TRBV6-5 with TRBJ2-2; 10 nucleotides align to TRBD1. Losses at the gene ends were 0 bases for V and 7 bases for J; bases not matched to a gene: 5. The CDR3 has 16 amino acids. Germline assignment: CDR1 MNHEY and CDR2 SVGAGI. In nucleotides, the CDR3 is TGTGCCAGCAGTTACTCGAGTGGGACAGGGGTCGGGGAGCTGTTTTTT. This codes for CASSYSSGTGVGELFF.

About this clone itself: This may be a read error: a much more frequent sequence differs by one nucleotide. This chain uses TRBV5-4 with TRBJ2-2; tentatively, D is TRBD2 (6 bases). Germline V CDR1 and CDR2: SGHNT, YYREEE (reference sequence). The CDR3 length is 13 residues. V lost 4 bases to trimming and J lost 5 bases, with 9 bases between them. In DNA form, the CDR3 reads TGTGCCAGCAGCGCTGGGGGGACCGGGGAGCTGTTTTTT. Protein product: CASSAGGTGELFF.

This clone was found a few times. This chain uses TRBV5-4 with TRBJ2-2, with D perhaps matching TRBD1 (5 bases). Germline-derived CDR1 and CDR2 are SGHNT and YYREEE (reference sequence). The CDR3 has 15 amino acids. V was trimmed by 5 bases and J by 3 bases, leaving 14 bases between them. The CDR3 DNA follows: TGTGCCAGCAGACCCCCAGGGCGTGACACCGGGGAGCTGTTTTTT. It yields the protein CASRPPGRDTGELFF.

The chain combines TRBV7-8 with TRBJ2-5, with 8 nucleotides matching TRBD1. Per the germline V gene, CDR1 is SGHVS and CDR2 is FQNEAQ. This CDR3 region has 18 residues. Trimming cost V 1 base and J 1 base; bases outside gene matches: 11. The CDR3 DNA is TGTGCCAGCAGCTTAGAGTACAGGGGGAAAGCACCCCAAGAGACCCAGTACTTC. Amino acids: CASSLEYRGKAPQETQYF. The full variable domain, completed using reference TRBV7-8 and TRBJ2-5, is GAGVSQSPRYKVAKRGQDVALRCDPISGHVSLFWYQQALGQGPEFLTYFQNEAQLDKSGLPSDRFFAERPEGSVSTLKIQRTQQEDSAVYLCASSLEYRGKAPQETQYFGPGTRLLVL.

The chain has TRBV2 and TRBJ2-1, with D possibly TRBD1 on 5 matching bases. CDR3 length equals 13 residues. V lost 4 bases to trimming and J lost 7 bases, with 11 bases between them. From germline, CDR1 is SNHLY and CDR2 FYNNEI. In DNA form, the CDR3 reads TGTGCCAGCAGTGTCAGGGTACAGAATGAGCAGTTCTTC. Amino acids: CASSVRVQNEQFF.

The genes are TRBV5-5 and TRBJ1-1; possibly TRBD1 for D (5 bases). The CDR3 contains 12 residues. The germline V gene has CDR1 SGHKS and CDR2 YYEKEE (reference sequence). V gave up 2 bases and J gave up 5 bases, with 7 bases separating them. CDR3 in amino acids: CASSFSGTEAFF. The CDR3 DNA is TGTGCCAGCAGCTTTTCAGGGACTGAAGCTTTCTTT.

The J gene is TRBJ2-2, the V gene TRBV19; 11 bases are a match to TRBD2. This CDR3 has 18 amino acids. The V segment lost 6 bases and the J segment 4 bases; nucleotides outside the gene matches: 13. The germline V gene encodes CDR1 LNHDA and CDR2 SQIVND (reference sequence). The CDR3 region is CASRPTSGRLRSTGELFF. Written as DNA, the CDR3 is TGTGCCAGTAGACCCACTAGCGGGAGATTGAGAAGCACCGGGGAGCTGTTTTTT.

The chain employs TRBV9 and TRBJ2-1, with TRBD2 matching 7 bases. The V and J ends lost 3 bases and 3 bases, in that order; junction bases with no gene match: 6. Germline values: CDR1 SGDLS, CDR2 YYNGEE. The CDR3 is 15 residues long. As DNA, the CDR3 is TGTGCCAGCAGCGGAGAGACTAGCCTCTACAATGAGCAGTTCTTC. Its protein product is CASSGETSLYNEQFF.

The CDR3, as DNA: TGTGCCAGCAGGCCGACAGGGAGCTCCTACGAGCAGTACTTC. This sequence encodes CASRPTGSSYEQYF. The chain employs TRBV11-1 and TRBJ2-7, with TRBD1 matching 7 bases. Trimming at V came to 6 bases and at J to 0 bases, leaving 5 bases not matched to a gene. Germline V gene data show CDR1 as SGHAT and CDR2 as FQDESV (reference sequence). The CDR3 has 14 residues.

This chain connects TRBV12-5 to TRBJ2-7, with a tentative D call TRBD1 (6 bases). This CDR3 has 13 amino acids. Germline CDR1 and CDR2: LGHNT and FRNRAP. V lost 6 bases and J 6 bases, leaving 15 bases between the germline ends. The CDR3 DNA reads as TGTGCTAGTGGCACAGGGTTTTACGGCGAGCAGTACTTC. This encodes CASGTGFYGEQYF.

CDR3 sequence reads: CATTGNTEAFF. In DNA, the CDR3 is TGTGCTACTACAGGGAACACTGAAGCTTTCTTT. The J gene is TRBJ1-1, the V gene TRBV10-3; TRBD1 might be the D (5 bases). CDR3 length equals 11 residues. CDR1 is ENHRY and CDR2 is SYGVKD in the germline V gene.

The chain recombines TRBV12-3 or TRBV12-4 with TRBJ2-2; D remains unclear. The V end lost 7 bases, the J end lost 7 bases, and 10 bases lay between the germline ends. The CDR3 runs 12 residues. This chain's CDR3 is CASTPSLGELFF. DNA of the CDR3: TGTGCCAGCACCCCGTCACTCGGGGAGCTGTTTTTT.

This clone was seen once. This chain links TRBV11-2 with TRBJ1-5, with TRBD1 as a possible D gene (6 bases). The germline V and J ends were trimmed by 5 bases and 2 bases, with 10 bases remaining between them. CDR3 length equals 14 residues. The germline V gene encodes CDR1 SGHAT and CDR2 FQNNGV. CDR3 in amino acids: CASSHEGGNQPQHF. CDR3 nucleotides: TGTGCCAGCAGCCACGAGGGGGGCAATCAGCCCCAGCATTTT.